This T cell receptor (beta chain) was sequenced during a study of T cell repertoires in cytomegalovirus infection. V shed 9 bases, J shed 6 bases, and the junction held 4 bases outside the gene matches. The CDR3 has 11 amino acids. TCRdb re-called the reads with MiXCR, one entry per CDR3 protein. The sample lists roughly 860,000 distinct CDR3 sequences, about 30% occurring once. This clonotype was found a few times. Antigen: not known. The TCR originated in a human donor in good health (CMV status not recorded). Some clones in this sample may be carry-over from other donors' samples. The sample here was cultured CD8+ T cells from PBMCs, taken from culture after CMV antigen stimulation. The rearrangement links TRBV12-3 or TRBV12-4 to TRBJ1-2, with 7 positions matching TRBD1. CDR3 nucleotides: TGTGCCAGTTCGACAGGGAATGGCTACACCTTC. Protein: CASSTGNGYTF.